These T cell receptor beta chains were read from a single sample in a study of CD8+ T cells in alopecia areata. Only in-frame clones appear in the TCRdb table, and some are missing; sequencing was by immunoSEQ multiplex PCR. The sample holds approximately 180,000 clones, roughly 70% seen once. The sample consisted of CD4+ T cells sorted from blood, taken between weeks 49 and 50, from a patient treated with tofacitinib. These receptors came from a human donor with alopecia areata. Each CDR3 is given without its conserved first and last residue. Fields, in order: J gene, V gene, CDR3 protein.

TRBJ1-2 TRBV30 ALAKSGPIDGYT
TRBJ1-2 TRBV12-5 ASGLGGRSLYGYT
TRBJ2-4 TRBV13 ASSSPPSGGANIQY
TRBJ2-3 TRBV5-1 ASSLDPPPDTQY
TRBJ2-1 TRBV7-3 ASGNGLAGANEQF
TRBJ2-2 TRBV14 ASTTTWELF
TRBJ2-6 TRBV18 ASSPTAGANVLT
TRBJ2-1 TRBV13 ASSLVTSGGAGEQF
TRBJ1-6 TRBV19 ASSIAEPSYNSPLH
TRBJ2-7 TRBV7-6 ASSPAGAWEQY
TRBJ2-7 TRBV2 ASSVMTSRDEQY
TRBJ2-7 TRBV30 AWKPTRQASYEQY
TRBJ1-6 TRBV30 AWSVEGRDSPLH
TRBJ1-6 TRBV27 ASRLNGKSH
TRBJ2-5 TRBV25-1 ASSGVQGKTETQY
TRBJ1-6 TRBV7-2 ASSTNALTDSPLH
TRBJ1-2 TRBV19 ASSRTGDHT
TRBJ2-2 TRBV5-6 ASSLMDAGELF
TRBJ1-1 TRBV7-2 ASSLVVQANTEAF
TRBJ1-1 TRBV30 ACKGGPKAF
TRBJ2-1 TRBV5-6 ASRPPGQVYNEQF
TRBJ1-2 TRBV6-5 ASSYSQSRIYGYT
TRBJ1-1 TRBV9 ASSSQGRDTEAF
TRBJ2-5 TRBV18 ASSPVVQETQY
TRBJ1-2 TRBV5-1 ASSLAGTGDYGYT
TRBJ2-7 TRBV29-1 SVEFVRGGEQY